Presented here are 29 T cell receptor beta chains from one specimen sequenced in a study of blood T cells in healthy people across ages. The authors ran a second PCR of about 7 to 11 cycles using a sample-barcoded 5' primer and a J-beta primer mix. TCRdb reanalysed the 5' RACE reads using MiXCR and keeps one entry per CDR3 protein. The data hold 590,000 or so distinct CDR3 sequences, with about 30% observed a single time. Sequencing was performed on blood. The receptor set was obtained from a woman older than 75 in good health.

This clonotype was seen only a few times. This sequence joins TRBV27 and TRBJ1-1, with unresolved D. This CDR3 comprises 15 residues. Germline assignment: CDR1 MNHEY and CDR2 SMNVEV (reference sequence). V shed 9 bases and J shed 2 bases, with 19 bases lying between them. In nucleotides, the CDR3 is TGTGCCAGTAGAGATACGTCGGTTGGCAACACTGAAGCTTTCTTT. This encodes CASRDTSVGNTEAFF.

This clonotype appeared a few times. V usage is TRBV2 and J usage is TRBJ2-2; 7 bases fit TRBD1. The CDR3 runs to 15 residues. Germline assignment: CDR1 SNHLY and CDR2 FYNNEI. The junction had 5 bases not matched to a gene; V was cut back by 3 bases and J by 4 bases. CDR3 sequence: CASSDRQGATGELFF. The CDR3 DNA follows: TGTGCCAGCAGTGACCGACAGGGTGCCACCGGGGAGCTGTTTTTT.

Many counts were recorded for this clonotype. V and J are TRBV29-1 and TRBJ1-2; TRBD1 matches at 9 bases. The CDR3 length is 12 residues. The V segment lost 6 bases and the J segment 4 bases; nucleotides outside the gene matches: 3. The V gene's germline CDR1 is SQVTM and CDR2 ANQGSEA. The CDR3 bases are TGCAGCGTCGGGACAGGGCTCTATGGCTACACCTTC. Translated: CSVGTGLYGYTF. Drawing the rest from reference TRBV29-1 and TRBJ1-2, the complete variable domain is SAVISQKPSRDICQRGTSLTIQCQVDSQVTMMFWYRQQPGQSLTLIATANQGSEATYESGFVIDKFPISRPNLTFSTLTVSNMSPEDSSIYLCSVGTGLYGYTFGSGTRLTVV.

The V call is TRBV29-1, the J call TRBJ2-1; D possibly corresponds to TRBD2 (6 bases). Looked up from germline, CDR1 is SQVTM and CDR2 is ANQGSEA. Trimming cost V 4 bases and J 6 bases, with 10 bases left between them. This CDR3 has 12 residues. Here the CDR3 DNA reads TGCAGCGTTGTTAGCGGATCCAATGAGCAGTTCTTC. As protein: CSVVSGSNEQFF.

This clonotype showed up just a few times. Given a much more abundant clone one base away, this may be a read error. The chain is built from TRBV7-2 and TRBJ2-7; 8 bases line up with TRBD1. CDR1 is SGHTA, CDR2 FQGNSA, per germline. V shed 4 bases, J shed 7 bases, and the junction held 12 bases outside the gene matches. The CDR3 has 15 residues. This chain's CDR3 is CASSSDRAGHNEQYF. CDR3 sequence (DNA): TGTGCCAGCAGCTCGGACAGGGCGGGACACAATGAGCAGTACTTC.

This clonotype was found a few times. The J gene is TRBJ1-5, the V gene TRBV20-1; D is possibly TRBD1 (5 bases). With 1 base removed from V and 3 bases from J, the gap between germline ends came to 10 bases. CDR1 and CDR2 from the germline V gene are DFQATT and SNEGSKA (reference sequence). The length of the CDR3 is 14 residues. DNA of the CDR3: TGCAGTGCTAGAGGGGGGACCTTCAATCAGCCCCAGCATTTT. Its translation: CSARGGTFNQPQHF.

The chain has TRBV27 and TRBJ1-5, with a weak D call TRBD1 (6 bases). Trimming cost V 3 bases and J 7 bases, with 13 bases left between them. CDR3 length equals 14 residues. Germline CDR1 MNHEY, CDR2 SMNVEV (reference sequence). The CDR3 protein is CASSFLGADQPQHF. In nucleotides, the CDR3 is TGTGCCAGCAGTTTTCTGGGGGCGGACCAGCCCCAGCATTTT.

Concerning this clonotype: Possible read error: a much larger clone is one base away. The rearrangement links TRBV10-3 to TRBJ2-3; 8 nucleotides line up with TRBD2. The germline gives CDR1 ENHRY, CDR2 SYGVKD. The CDR3 is made up of 15 amino acids. CDR3 bases: TGTGCCATCAGTACCGGGGGGGGGAGCACAGGTACGCAGTATTTT. This encodes CAISTGGGSTGTQYF.

Concerning this clonotype itself: The germline gene is not matched at one end of the junction; a read error may be the cause. CDR3 sequence reads: CGVESRSQGTQYF. The CDR3 DNA reads as TGCGGCGTTGAGTCCCGTTCCCAAGGGACCCAGTACTTC. The chain recombines TRBV29-1 with TRBJ2-7; no firm D call. Judging by the DNA end, TRBJ2-5 fits better; the J call may be wrong. This CDR3 has 13 amino acids. Per the germline V gene, CDR1 is SQVTM and CDR2 is ANQGSEA.

This clonotype was recorded many times. The J gene is TRBJ2-3, the V gene TRBV7-2; D gene uncertain. The CDR3 is made up of 15 amino acids. Trimming took off 5 bases at V and 1 base at J, with 13 bases between the two ends. Germline-derived CDR1 and CDR2 are SGHTA and FQGNSA. CDR3: CASSPHARGTDTQYF. CDR3 bases: TGTGCCAGCAGCCCCCATGCCCGCGGCACAGATACGCAGTATTTT.

This clonotype appeared once. V usage is TRBV27 and J usage is TRBJ2-5; D perhaps matches TRBD1 (5 bases). V lost 5 bases, J lost 5 bases, and 12 bases lay in between. CDR3 length: 13 residues. CDR1 and CDR2 (germline): MNHEY, SMNVEV (reference sequence). CDR3 residues: CASSPQGKETQYF. Written as DNA, the CDR3 is TGTGCCAGCAGTCCCCAGGGCAAGGAGACCCAGTACTTC.

Comments on this clonotype: A single base separates this from a much larger clone, so it may be a read error. V and J are TRBV20-1 and TRBJ2-3; a possible D gene is TRBD2 (5 bases). CDR1 and CDR2 (germline): DFQATT, SNEGSKA (reference sequence). This CDR3 has 11 amino acids. As DNA, the CDR3 is TGCAGTACTAGATCGGTGGATACGCAGTATTTT. This codes for CSTRSVDTQYF.

Many counts were recorded for this clonotype. V gene TRBV7-8 combines with J gene TRBJ2-3; D might be TRBD2 (6 bases). CDR1 and CDR2 from the germline V gene are SGHVS and FQNEAQ. This CDR3 comprises 15 residues. Trimming removed 7 bases at V and 2 bases at J, with 16 bases between. Here the CDR3 DNA reads TGTGCCAGCAACTTTCGGGGGACCCACACAGATACGCAGTATTTT. Protein product: CASNFRGTHTDTQYF.

This clonotype occurred many times. The V call is TRBV7-2, the J call TRBJ2-3, with D perhaps being TRBD1 or TRBD2 (6 bases each). The germline V and J ends were trimmed by 3 bases and 6 bases, with 13 bases remaining between them. The CDR3 consists of 14 residues. Germline CDR1 is SGHTA and CDR2 is FQGNSA. CDR3 residues: CASSLSGARDTQYF. CDR3 in DNA: TGTGCCAGCAGCTTGTCGGGGGCCCGGGATACGCAGTATTTT.

The gene calls are TRBV15 and TRBJ2-7, with 10 bases fitting TRBD1. The V segment lost 3 bases and the J segment 3 bases; nucleotides outside the gene matches: 8. The CDR3 covers 16 residues. CDR1 is LNHNV, CDR2 YYDKDF, per germline (reference sequence). This chain's CDR3 is CATSSQVGTGVYEQYF. CDR3 in DNA: TGTGCCACCAGCAGCCAAGTGGGGACAGGGGTCTACGAGCAGTACTTC. Full variable domain (remainder filled in from reference TRBV15 and TRBJ2-7): DAMVIQNPRYQVTQFGKPVTLSCSQTLNHNVMYWYQQKSSQAPKLLFHYYDKDFNNEADTPDNFQSRRPNTSFCFLDIRSPGLGDTAMYLCATSSQVGTGVYEQYFGPGTRLTVT.

This clonotype was seen many times. The rearrangement uses TRBV5-6 and TRBJ2-5, with D tentatively TRBD2 (5 bases). The germline V gene encodes CDR1 SGHDT and CDR2 YYEEEE. The CDR3 totals 14 residues. The V and J ends lost 4 bases and 5 bases respectively, with 15 bases between them. CDR3 sequence: CASSGPGRTETQYF. CDR3 DNA sequence: TGTGCCAGCAGCGGACCGGGAAGGACGGAGACCCAGTACTTC.

V gene TRBV12-3 or TRBV12-4 combines with J gene TRBJ1-1, with D maybe TRBD1 (5 bases). Trimming removed 5 bases from V and 1 base from J, with 14 bases in between. CDR3 length equals 15 residues. CDR3 sequence (DNA): TGTGCCAGCAGTCCCGGGGCAGGGACGAACACTGAAGCTTTCTTT. It yields the protein CASSPGAGTNTEAFF.

This clonotype was seen at least ten times. The genes are TRBV12-3 or TRBV12-4 and TRBJ2-1, with D uncertain. This CDR3 is built from 15 residues. Deletions cut 0 bases from V and 1 base from J, with 7 bases between. The CDR3 DNA sequence: TGTGCCAGCAGTTTAGCGGCGGATTCCTACAATGAGCAGTTCTTC. Translation gives CASSLAADSYNEQFF.

In the case of this clonotype: Since a much larger clone is just one base distant, this may be a read error. The chain links TRBV18 to TRBJ2-1; D may be TRBD1 (6 bases). This CDR3 comprises 15 residues. The germline CDR1 and CDR2 sequences are KGHSH and LQKENI. The DNA for the CDR3 is TGTGTCAGCTCACCGACAGGCAAATCCTACAATGAGCAGTTCTTC. Translating gives CVSSPTGKSYNEQFF.

Worth noting for this clonotype: The conserved phenylalanine or tryptophan is not found at the CDR3 terminus, so this likely reflects a read error. This rearrangement joins TRBV5-1 to TRBJ2-5; the D gene is possibly TRBD1 (6 bases). The CDR3 contains 14 residues. Germline CDR1 reads SGHRS; CDR2 reads YFSETQ. CDR3: CTSSLTGSQETQYL. The CDR3 region has the DNA TGCACCAGCAGCTTGACAGGTAGCCAAGAGACCCAGTACTTG.

This clonotype was observed a few times. The V gene is TRBV4-1, the J gene TRBJ2-7; D assignment may be TRBD1 or TRBD2 (5 bases each). This CDR3 is 17 amino acids long. Trimming cost V 4 bases and J 0 bases, with 19 bases left between them. Germline V gene sequence: CDR1 MGHRA, CDR2 YSYEKL. Here the CDR3 DNA reads TGCGCCAGCAGCCCCGTGTGGGGGAGCCAGAGCTCCTACGAGCAGTACTTC. Translating gives CASSPVWGSQSSYEQYF.

At least ten counts were recorded for this clonotype. This may arise from a read error, as a much more abundant clone is one base away. The chain is built from TRBV7-3 and TRBJ2-1, with TRBD1 matching 7 bases. The J call may be in error: the DNA end matches TRBJ2-7 better. Germline CDR1 SGHTA, CDR2 FQGTGA. The CDR3 sequence is 16 residues long. This CDR3 is CASSSTGKSSYNEQYF. For the CDR3, the DNA is TGTGCCAGCAGCTCGACAGGGAAAAGCTCCTACAATGAGCAGTACTTC.

This clonotype came up many times. This rearrangement joins TRBV5-1 to TRBJ1-5; 10 bases align to TRBD1. The germline gives CDR1 SGHRS, CDR2 YFSETQ. The CDR3 runs 14 residues. V lost 4 bases to trimming and J lost 5 bases; unmatched junction nucleotides: 3. The CDR3 reads CASSPGTGDQPQHF. The CDR3 bases are TGCGCCAGCAGCCCCGGGACAGGGGATCAGCCCCAGCATTTT.

The V gene is TRBV30, the J gene TRBJ2-1; D is uncertain. Trimming removed 8 bases from V and 8 bases from J, with 13 bases in between. From germline, CDR1 is GTSNPN and CDR2 SVGIG (reference sequence). This CDR3 is built from 11 residues. The CDR3 bases are TGTGCCAGAGCAATCGAGTATGAGCAGTTCTTC. Amino acids: CARAIEYEQFF.

This clonotype was seen a handful of times. The J gene is TRBJ2-5, the V gene TRBV3-1; TRBD1 matches 7 bases. V gave up 1 base and J gave up 6 bases; unmatched junction bases: 8. Germline loops: CDR1 LGHDT, CDR2 YNNKEL (reference sequence). The CDR3 loop spans 15 amino acids. The CDR3 spells CASSQGLTGMKTQYF. The CDR3, as DNA: TGTGCCAGCAGCCAAGGTCTGACAGGGATGAAGACCCAGTACTTC.

This clonotype occurred many times. This chain connects TRBV6-6 to TRBJ2-5; TRBD1 agrees at 9 bases. J gave up 5 bases and V 5 bases, and 9 bases lay outside the gene matches. Germline V gene sequence: CDR1 MNHNY, CDR2 SVGAGI (reference sequence). This CDR3 has 15 residues. The CDR3 spells CASSHQGQGWETQYF. Here the CDR3 DNA reads TGTGCCAGCAGTCACCAGGGACAGGGTTGGGAGACCCAGTACTTC.

This clonotype was observed at least ten times. J is TRBJ1-4 and V is TRBV7-9; D is perhaps TRBD1 (5 bases). This CDR3 has 16 amino acids. Germline CDR1 and CDR2: SEHNR and FQNEAQ (reference sequence). Trimming cost V 1 base and J 2 bases, with 11 bases left between them. The DNA for the CDR3 is TGTGCCAGCAGCTTAGGGTCCGGGACGACTAATGAAAAACTGTTTTTT. This sequence encodes CASSLGSGTTNEKLFF. Full variable domain (outside the CDR3, taken from reference TRBV7-9 and TRBJ1-4): DTGVSQNPRHKITKRGQNVTFRCDPISEHNRLYWYRQTLGQGPEFLTYFQNEAQLEKSRLLSDRFSAERPKGSFSTLEIQRTEQGDSAMYLCASSLGSGTTNEKLFFGSGTQLSVL.

This rearrangement joins TRBV20-1 to TRBJ1-2; tentative D call: TRBD1 (5 bases). CDR1 is DFQATT and CDR2 is SNEGSKA in the germline V gene (reference sequence). V was pared by 6 bases and J by 4 bases, with 18 bases between. The CDR3 covers 14 residues. Here the CDR3 DNA reads TGCAGTGCCTCACCACCAATCAGGGTCTATGGCTACACCTTC. This encodes CSASPPIRVYGYTF.

This clonotype was counted ten times or more. This chain joins TRBV6-1 and TRBJ2-1; maybe TRBD1 (5 bases). The CDR3 has 15 amino acids. V was shortened by 0 bases and J by 5 bases, with 11 bases between the two germline ends. From germline, CDR1 is MNHNS and CDR2 SASEGT. CDR3 sequence reads: CASSEAAAGNNEQFF. CDR3 bases: TGTGCCAGCAGTGAAGCGGCCGCAGGGAACAATGAGCAGTTCTTC.